The sequence of this TCR beta chain was determined in a study of cytomegalovirus exposure and HLA in healthy donors. With 1 base removed from V and 0 bases from J, the gap between germline ends came to 8 bases. This CDR3 is built from 15 residues. The germline CDR1 and CDR2 sequences are SGHNT and YENEEA. Study observations and caveats: TCR beta chains numbering 164 were designated cytomegalovirus-associated. The sole available immune exposure information was CMV serostatus. In a later analysis, approximately 18,000 TCR beta sequences were associated with HLA alleles at 0.05 false discovery rate. According to an earlier analysis, most TCR beta V segments yielded productive rearrangements about 87% or about 30% of the time.

Primers for the PCR totalled 60 Vbeta and 13 Jbeta. TCRdb's table, derived via immunoSEQ multiplex PCR, lists solely in-frame clones and lacks some. The repertoire has about 180,000 clones, 79% of them found once; the top ten carry roughly 0.76%. Notes on this clone: What it binds is not known.

This receptor was obtained from a woman in her thirties or forties in good health and CMV-seronegative. The sequenced material came from PBMCs. J is TRBJ2-3 and V is TRBV11-3, with D perhaps TRBD1 (5 bases). The CDR3 region is CASSLGGSSTDTQYF. As DNA, the CDR3 is TGTGCCAGCAGCTTAGGGGGCTCTAGCACAGATACGCAGTATTTT.